These T cell receptor beta chains were read from a single sample in a study of T cells in Graves' hyperthyroidism and ophthalmopathy. TCRdb re-derived calls from the multiplex PCR reads in MiXCR, one entry per CDR3 protein. The data hold about 610,000 distinct CDR3 sequences, with under 15% observed a single time. The sample comprised blood. These TCRs come from a woman aged 40 to 55 with Graves' ophthalmopathy. Each CDR3 is given with its conserved first and last residue. A D gene is named only where the DNA matches it firmly. Expanded clones get a size class; other rows say once, few or many, or leave the size out.

cdr3_aa cdr3_nt v_call d_call clone_size j_call
CASSPLGRGHEQYF TGTGCCAGCAGCCCCCTAGGGCGGGGCCACGAGCAGTACTTC TRBV14 - many TRBJ2-7
CSASIVAGGNTGELFF TGCAGTGCTAGTATAGTAGCGGGAGGCAACACCGGGGAGCTGTTTTTT TRBV20-1 TRBD2 - TRBJ2-2
CASSPFTGFSNQPQHF TGTGCCAGCAGTCCGTTTACAGGGTTTAGCAATCAGCCCCAGCATTTT TRBV27 - many TRBJ1-5
CASSLRNGDYTF TGTGCCAGCAGTCTTCGGAACGGCGACTACACCTTC TRBV6-1 - many TRBJ1-2
CASSFRQGSSYEQYF TGTGCCAGCAGTTTCAGGCAGGGGAGCTCCTACGAGCAGTACTTC TRBV12-3/TRBV12-4 - few TRBJ2-7
CASSFPPPGPPHTF TGTGCCAGCAGCTTTCCGCCACCGGGACCACCTCACACCTTC TRBV11-2 - many TRBJ1-2
CAADLTGDYEQYF TGTGCCGCCGACCTGACAGGGGACTACGAGCAGTACTTC TRBV30 TRBD1 many TRBJ2-7
CASSFGGMGSYEQYF TGTGCCAGCAGTTTTGGGGGCATGGGCTCCTACGAGCAGTACTTC TRBV12-3/TRBV12-4 - many TRBJ2-7
CAWRLAGGQNTGELFF TGTGCCTGGCGGCTAGCGGGAGGACAGAACACCGGGGAGCTGTTTTTT TRBV30 TRBD2 - TRBJ2-2
CASSLDRRGTEAFF TGTGCCAGCAGCTTGGACAGACGAGGAACTGAAGCTTTCTTT TRBV6-1 - - TRBJ1-1
CASKTGGSAGNTIYF TGTGCCAGCAAAACGGGGGGTTCCGCTGGAAACACCATATATTTT TRBV12-3/TRBV12-4 - many TRBJ1-3
CATSRSDQPQHF TGTGCCACCAGCAGGTCAGATCAGCCCCAGCATTTT TRBV15 - many TRBJ1-5
CASSQEMKFYEQYF TGTGCCAGCAGCCAAGAGATGAAGTTTTACGAGCAGTACTTC TRBV14 - - TRBJ2-7
CASSPDPGTGQYEQYF TGTGCCAGCAGTCCCGACCCCGGGACAGGTCAATACGAGCAGTACTTC TRBV12-3/TRBV12-4 TRBD1 many TRBJ2-7
CASSYPGQFKETQYF TGTGCCAGCAGTTACCCGGGACAGTTTAAAGAGACCCAGTACTTC TRBV6-2/TRBV6-3 TRBD1 many TRBJ2-5
CASRRDWALQETQYF TGTGCCAGCAGACGAGACTGGGCATTACAAGAGACCCAGTACTTC TRBV6-5 - many TRBJ2-5
CASKKGPPDTEAFF TGTGCCAGCAAAAAGGGCCCCCCGGACACTGAAGCTTTCTTT TRBV2 - few TRBJ1-1
CASSPTTSGSHEQYF TGTGCCAGCAGTCCTACAACTAGCGGGAGTCACGAGCAGTACTTC TRBV28 TRBD2 many TRBJ2-7
CASSPRLVLYEQYF TGTGCCAGCAGCCCGAGACTAGTCCTCTACGAGCAGTACTTC TRBV11-2 - many TRBJ2-7
CASSFGDRSYEQYF TGTGCCAGCAGTTTTGGGGACCGATCCTACGAGCAGTACTTC TRBV27 - many TRBJ2-7
CASRAHKARGDWAEAFF TGCGCCAGCAGGGCTCATAAGGCCAGGGGGGATTGGGCTGAAGCTTTCTTT TRBV4-1 TRBD1 many TRBJ1-1
CAWSVMYEQYF TGTGCCTGGAGTGTTATGTACGAGCAGTACTTC TRBV30 - many TRBJ2-7
CASSDIYTEAFF TGTGCCAGCAGTGACATCTACACTGAAGCTTTCTTT TRBV2 - many TRBJ1-1
CASSPYGSSGNTIYF TGTGCCAGCTCACCTTACGGTTCCTCTGGAAACACCATATATTTT TRBV18 - few TRBJ1-3
CATSDLFSAGGNTGELFF TGTGCCACCAGTGATTTGTTCTCGGCGGGAGGTAACACCGGGGAGCTGTTTTTT TRBV24-1 TRBD2 many TRBJ2-2
CASSPDRVSFNYGYTF TGTGCCAGCAGTCCCGACCGCGTGTCCTTCAACTATGGCTACACCTTC TRBV28 - many TRBJ1-2
CASSEVSHQPQHF TGTGCCAGCAGTGAAGTGTCCCACCAGCCCCAGCATTTT TRBV6-1 - - TRBJ1-5
CAWSIPGTPPYEQYF TGTGCCTGGAGTATACCCGGGACACCTCCCTACGAGCAGTACTTC TRBV30 - many TRBJ2-7
CASSLWTGGLENEQFF TGTGCCAGCAGCTTGTGGACGGGAGGGCTGGAGAATGAGCAGTTCTTC TRBV5-4 TRBD2 - TRBJ2-1
CASSYKGLAGGDSYEQYF TGTGCCAGCAGCTATAAGGGACTAGCGGGAGGAGACTCGTACGAGCAGTACTTC TRBV6-2/TRBV6-3 TRBD2 - TRBJ2-7
CAISDGRGYEQYF TGTGCCATCAGTGACGGGAGAGGGTACGAGCAGTACTTC TRBV10-3 - - TRBJ2-7
CASSQHASGTGNTGELFF TGCGCCAGCAGCCAACACGCTAGCGGGACGGGGAACACCGGGGAGCTGTTTTTT TRBV4-3 TRBD2 few TRBJ2-2
CASSHRTGGVTEAFF TGTGCCAGCTCCCATAGGACAGGGGGCGTCACTGAAGCTTTCTTT TRBV12-3/TRBV12-4 TRBD1 many TRBJ1-1
CASSRGLITEAFF TGTGCCAGCAGTAGGGGGTTGATCACTGAAGCTTTCTTT TRBV28 - - TRBJ1-1
CASSFGSGISNTGELFF TGTGCCAGCAGTTTTGGCAGCGGGATCTCGAACACCGGGGAGCTGTTTTTT TRBV6-5 TRBD2 many TRBJ2-2
CAWSVEHQPQHF TGTGCCTGGAGTGTGGAGCATCAGCCCCAGCATTTT TRBV30 - - TRBJ1-5
CASGGTQETQYF TGCGCCAGCGGGGGGACACAAGAGACCCAGTACTTC TRBV5-1 - - TRBJ2-5
CASSPGGGFMNTEAFF TGTGCCAGCAGTCCTGGGGGGGGGTTCATGAACACTGAAGCTTTCTTT TRBV6-1 - many TRBJ1-1
CASSYRRGIIAKNIQYF TGTGCCAGCAGTTACCGACGTGGGATCATAGCCAAAAACATTCAGTACTTC TRBV6-2/TRBV6-3 - many TRBJ2-4
CASSLKALNQPQHF TGTGCCAGCAGTTTAAAAGCACTCAATCAGCCCCAGCATTTT TRBV12-3/TRBV12-4 - many TRBJ1-5
CASSLGGSPAHTF TGTGCCAGCAGCTTAGGCGGATCACCTGCCCACACCTTC TRBV11-3 - many TRBJ1-2
CAISEVRGSPLHF TGTGCCATCAGTGAAGTCAGGGGCTCACCCCTCCACTTT TRBV10-3 - - TRBJ1-6
CASSWAGGTEAFF TGCGCCAGCAGCTGGGCGGGGGGGACTGAAGCTTTCTTT TRBV5-1 - many TRBJ1-1
CASSFDAYGYTF TGTGCCAGCAGTTTTGATGCTTATGGCTACACCTTC TRBV28 - many TRBJ1-2